This T cell receptor (beta chain) was found in a study of T and B cells in COVID-19 patients. Study summary: Of 20 to 25 active-infection patients, some 19 carried comorbidities linked to unfavorable COVID-19 outcome.

This clonotype has a handful of counts. Unmatched junction bases numbered 3, after V lost 1 base and J lost 1 base. The CDR3 spans 16 residues. The germline gives CDR1 SGHNT, CDR2 YYREEE (reference sequence). TRB rearrangements were amplified by multiplex PCR with BIOMED2 TRB-A/B primers. TCRdb independently ran MiXCR on the multiplex PCR reads; one entry per CDR3 protein. Among 8,700 or so distinct CDR3 sequences, around 33% were seen once, and the ten largest hold approximately 22%. Blood genomic DNA input for TRB amplification was about 250-550 ng. The sequencing sample was made of blood. This clonotype was sampled from a human donor who had recovered from COVID-19. The chain combines TRBV5-4 with TRBJ2-4; 9 nucleotides agree with TRBD2. CDR3 protein: CASSLRRGGAKNIQYF. The CDR3 nucleotides are TGTGCCAGCAGCTTGAGGCGGGGGGGCGCCAAAAACATTCAGTACTTC. The full variable domain, in which reference TRBV5-4 and TRBJ2-4 provide the parts outside the CDR3, is ETGVTQSPTHLIKTRGQQVTLRCSSQSGHNTVSWYQQALGQGPQFIFQYYREEENGRGNFPPRFSGLQFPNYSSELNVNALELDDSALYLCASSLRRGGAKNIQYFGAGTRLSVL.